The 14 T cell receptor beta chains reported below all come from one sample, sequenced in a study of identifying expanded T cells in peripheral blood. The data were produced by immunoSEQ multiplex PCR, yet TCRdb's version contains in-frame clones alone and is incomplete. The data hold about 81,000 clones, with about 83% observed a single time. The sequenced sample was blood. Receptors originate from a person aged 18 to 75 in good health.

The V call is TRBV28, the J call TRBJ1-5, with D maybe TRBD1 (6 bases). Deletions cut 6 bases from V and 5 bases from J, with 17 bases between. Germline CDR1 is MDHEN and CDR2 is SYDVKM. This CDR3 is built from 15 residues. The CDR3 region is CASSQFSGADQPQHF. CDR3 DNA sequence: TGTGCCAGCAGCCAATTCTCGGGGGCGGATCAGCCCCAGCATTTT. Based on the CDR3 plus reference TRBV28 and TRBJ1-5, the full variable domain is DVKVTQSSRYLVKRTGEKVFLECVQDMDHENMFWYRQDPGLGLRLIYFSYDVKMKEKGDIPEGYSVSREKKERFSLILESASTNQTSMYLCASSQFSGADQPQHFGDGTRLSIL.

In this sample, this clone turned up a few times. The V call is TRBV30, the J call TRBJ1-1; D is possibly TRBD1 (5 bases). The CDR3 consists of 12 residues. Germline lookup yields CDR1 GTSNPN and CDR2 SVGIG (reference sequence). Trimming pared 4 bases from V and 5 bases from J, leaving 11 bases between. DNA for the CDR3: TGTGCCTGGACTACGGGGCGGACTGAAGCTTTCTTT. Residues: CAWTTGRTEAFF.

The DNA for the CDR3 is TGTGCCAGCAGCTTAGTGGAGGGGGTGGATCAGCCCCAGCATTTT. This gives the protein CASSLVEGVDQPQHF. V is TRBV7-2 and J is TRBJ1-5, with D maybe TRBD1 (6 bases). Trimming removed 1 base from V and 5 bases from J, with 12 bases in between. CDR1 and CDR2 from the germline V gene are SGHTA and FQGNSA. This CDR3 has 15 residues.

The J gene is TRBJ2-3, the V gene TRBV2; unclear D gene. Trimming took 5 bases from V and 6 from J, leaving 9 bases between them. The germline gives CDR1 SNHLY, CDR2 FYNNEI. The CDR3 is 12 amino acids. CDR3 sequence (DNA): TGTGCCAGCAGTTACAGTTCTGATACGCAGTATTTT. Protein sequence: CASSYSSDTQYF.

The rearrangement uses TRBV10-3 and TRBJ1-5; D is unresolved. The CDR3 is 14 amino acids. The germline V and J ends were trimmed by 2 bases and 0 bases, with 5 bases remaining between them. From germline, CDR1 is ENHRY and CDR2 SYGVKD. The CDR3 region has the DNA TGTGCCATCAGTGAGGACACTAGCAATCAGCCCCAGCATTTT. Translation gives CAISEDTSNQPQHF.

This chain links TRBV6-1 with TRBJ2-3; 7 bases are a match to TRBD2. Trimming took 2 bases from V and 3 from J; bases not matched to a gene: 11. The CDR3 runs to 17 residues. The germline V gene has CDR1 MNHNS and CDR2 SASEGT. The DNA of the CDR3 is TGTGCCAGCAGTGAACTGCTGGCGGGAGTGGGAACAGATACGCAGTATTTT. Amino acids: CASSELLAGVGTDTQYF.

In its sample, this clone was seen once. The chain uses TRBV28 and TRBJ1-3; D is ambiguous. Between the trimmed V and J ends, which lost 5 bases and 0 bases, there was a span of 8 bases. The CDR3 has 14 residues. In germline, CDR1 is MDHEN, CDR2 SYDVKM. CDR3 DNA sequence: TGTGCCAGCAGTGACTATAGCTCTGGAAACACCATATATTTT. Translating it yields CASSDYSSGNTIYF.

This clone was observed a single time. The chain links TRBV18 to TRBJ2-3; the D gene is possibly TRBD2 (6 bases). CDR3 length: 14 residues. The V end was cut by 0 bases, the J end by 4 bases, with 8 bases between. Germline V gives CDR1 KGHSH, CDR2 LQKENI. CDR3 nucleotides: TGTGCCAGCTCACCACCGGAGGGCTCAGATACGCAGTATTTT. Its translation is CASSPPEGSDTQYF. The whole variable domain, filled in from reference TRBV18 and TRBJ2-3, reads NAGVMQNPRHLVRRRGQEARLRCSPMKGHSHVYWYRQLPEEGLKFMVYLQKENIIDESGMPKERFSAEFPKEGPSILRIQQVVRGDSAAYFCASSPPEGSDTQYFGPGTRLTVL.

V gene TRBV29-1 combines with J gene TRBJ2-7; possibly TRBD1 for D (6 bases). CDR1 SQVTM and CDR2 ANQGSEA come from the germline V gene. This CDR3 contains 12 residues. V dropped 4 bases and J dropped 3 bases, with 10 bases sitting between them. DNA of the CDR3: TGCAGCGTTGGGACAGCGTTCTACGAGCAGTACTTC. It yields the protein CSVGTAFYEQYF.

The V gene is TRBV28, the J gene TRBJ2-5, with D possibly being TRBD1 (6 bases). With 11 bases removed from V and 2 bases from J, the gap between germline ends came to 15 bases. This CDR3 contains 13 residues. From germline, CDR1 is MDHEN and CDR2 SYDVKM. The CDR3 coding sequence is TGTGCCGTCAAAGTGAGGGGGCAAGAGACCCAGTACTTC. Protein: CAVKVRGQETQYF.

Only one count was recorded for this clone. The chain combines TRBV20-1 with TRBJ2-7, with unresolved D. Germline V gene data show CDR1 as DFQATT and CDR2 as SNEGSKA (reference sequence). Trimming stripped 3 bases from V and 7 bases from J, with 10 bases between. The CDR3 is 11 amino acids. The CDR3 bases are TGCAGTGCTAGTCTTTGGGGAGAGCAGTACTTC. Its protein product is CSASLWGEQYF.

This clone was detected once. This sequence joins TRBV7-6 and TRBJ2-1; D is ambiguous. The CDR3 is 12 residues long. The germline V and J ends were trimmed by 4 bases and 7 bases, with 8 bases remaining between them. CDR1 is SGHVS, CDR2 FNYEAQ, per germline. CDR3 protein: CASSSAGNEQFF. In DNA form, the CDR3 reads TGTGCCAGCAGCTCGGCTGGGAATGAGCAGTTCTTC.

The rearrangement joins TRBV29-1 to TRBJ2-5, with TRBD1 matching 7 bases. This CDR3 has 13 residues. The V gene's germline CDR1 is SQVTM and CDR2 ANQGSEA. The junction had 3 bases not matched to a gene; V was cut back by 3 bases and J by 2 bases. This CDR3 is CSVDGQDQETQYF. Written as DNA, the CDR3 is TGCAGCGTTGATGGACAGGATCAAGAGACCCAGTACTTC.

This sequence joins TRBV28 and TRBJ2-2; possibly TRBD1 for D (6 bases). This CDR3 spans 16 amino acids. Germline CDR1 MDHEN, CDR2 SYDVKM. Trimming cost V 5 bases and J 1 base, with 14 bases left between them. DNA of the CDR3: TGTGCCAGCAGTCTCTTTTCGGACAGGAACACCGGGGAGCTGTTTTTT. It is translated as CASSLFSDRNTGELFF.